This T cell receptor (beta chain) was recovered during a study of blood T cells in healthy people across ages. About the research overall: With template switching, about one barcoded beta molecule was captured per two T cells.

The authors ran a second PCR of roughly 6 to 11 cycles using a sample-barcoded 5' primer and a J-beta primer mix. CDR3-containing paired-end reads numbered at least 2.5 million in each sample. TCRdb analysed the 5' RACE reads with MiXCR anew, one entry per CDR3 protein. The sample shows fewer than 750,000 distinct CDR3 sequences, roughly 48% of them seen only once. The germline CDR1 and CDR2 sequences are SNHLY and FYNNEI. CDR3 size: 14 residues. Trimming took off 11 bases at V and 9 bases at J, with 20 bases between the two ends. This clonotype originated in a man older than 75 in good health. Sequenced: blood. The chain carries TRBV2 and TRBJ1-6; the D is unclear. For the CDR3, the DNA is TGTGCCTTTAGCAGTTTCACCGGCGGTTCACCCCTCCACTTT. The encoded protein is CAFSSFTGGSPLHF.